These 29 T cell receptor beta chains originate from one sample sequenced in a study of T cell clones after liver transplantation (dated by TCRdb to the late 2010s). The library was prepared using the immunoSEQ multiplex PCR assay. Held by TCRdb, this immuneACCESS table contains in-frame sequences only and omits some clones. Under half of the omission traces to an unresolved V gene where checked; the cause of the rest is unknown. The sample table shows about 76,000 clones, and 75% to 90% are seen once. Approximately 2.8% of the sample belongs to the ten largest clones. The material sequenced was CD4+ T cells from blood, taken at the 22-month timepoint. The receptor set was obtained from a human patient who received a liver transplant. Because of the transplant, the T cells may be the graft donor's rather than the patient's own.

The gene calls are TRBV4-3 and TRBJ1-2, with D perhaps matching TRBD1 (6 bases). Deletions cut 0 bases from V and 6 bases from J, with 14 bases between. This CDR3 spans 15 amino acids. The germline V gene encodes CDR1 LGHNA and CDR2 YSLEER. The CDR3 region is CASSQEQGQMDGYTF. The CDR3 DNA sequence: TGCGCCAGCAGCCAAGAACAGGGCCAAATGGATGGCTACACCTTC.

The chain joins TRBV28 to TRBJ2-7; D may be TRBD1 (6 bases). From germline, CDR1 is MDHEN and CDR2 SYDVKM. The CDR3 has 12 residues. With 5 bases removed from V and 7 bases from J, the gap between germline ends came to 12 bases. The CDR3 loop is CASSDRLREQYF. The CDR3 coding sequence is TGTGCCAGCAGTGACAGGCTGAGAGAGCAGTACTTC.

CDR3 nucleotide sequence: TGTGCCAGCAGCCTAAGAAGTGGGACCGAAAGCGATACGCAGTATTTT. Protein product: CASSLRSGTESDTQYF. The rearrangement uses TRBV7-3 and TRBJ2-3; the D call may be TRBD1 or TRBD2 (5 bases each). The ends were cut back, 5 bases at V and 6 bases at J, with 21 bases in the middle. The CDR3 totals 16 residues. In germline, CDR1 is SGHTA, CDR2 FQGTGA. The full variable domain, its missing parts supplied by reference TRBV7-3 and TRBJ2-3, is GAGVSQTPSNKVTEKGKYVELRCDPISGHTALYWYRQSLGQGPEFLIYFQGTGAADDSGLPNDRFFAVRPEGSVSTLKIQRTERGDSAVYLCASSLRSGTESDTQYFGPGTRLTVL.

The chain carries TRBV5-1 and TRBJ2-2; TRBD2 matches 8 bases. The CDR3 is made up of 15 amino acids. CDR1 is SGHRS and CDR2 is YFSETQ in the germline V gene. The V gene end was trimmed by 3 bases and the J gene end by 3 bases; junction bases not matched to a gene: 4. In DNA, the CDR3 is TGCGCCAGCAGCTCCGGACTAGCCCACACCGGGGAGCTGTTTTTT. It translates to CASSSGLAHTGELFF.

The chain links TRBV4-1 to TRBJ2-3; possibly TRBD1 for D (5 bases). Germline CDR1 and CDR2: MGHRA and YSYEKL. This CDR3 contains 17 residues. Trimming removed 0 bases at V and 0 bases at J, with 13 bases between. The CDR3 sequence is CASSQEGPSSSTDTQYF. CDR3 nucleotides: TGCGCCAGCAGCCAAGAGGGGCCCTCGAGTAGCACAGATACGCAGTATTTT.

This clone was counted between two and nine times. The chain combines TRBV7-2 with TRBJ2-7; D could derive from TRBD1 or TRBD2 (6 bases each). Germline V gives CDR1 SGHTA, CDR2 FQGNSA. Trimming removed 5 bases at V and 2 bases at J, with 13 bases between. The CDR3 is made up of 14 amino acids. The CDR3 DNA is TGTGCCAGCAGCGGGGGGCGGGACACCTACGAGCAGTACTTC. Amino acid sequence: CASSGGRDTYEQYF.

This clone was recorded once. The chain recombines TRBV15 with TRBJ2-3, with D perhaps being TRBD1 or TRBD2 (5 bases each). CDR1 LNHNV and CDR2 YYDKDF come from the germline V gene (reference sequence). V was shortened by 9 bases and J by 5 bases, with 18 bases between the two germline ends. The CDR3 sequence is 14 residues long. The CDR3 nucleotides read TGTGCCACGGGGAATATGGGGGTAGGAGATACGCAGTATTTT. It encodes CATGNMGVGDTQYF.

The gene calls are TRBV19 and TRBJ1-6; 8 nucleotides agree with TRBD1. CDR3 length: 15 amino acids. V shed 3 bases and J 11 bases; nucleotides not matched to a gene: 9. Germline lookup yields CDR1 LNHDA and CDR2 SQIVND (reference sequence). CDR3 coding DNA: TGTGCCAGTAGTATCGCGACAGGGGTGATCCCACCCCTCCACTTT. Its translation: CASSIATGVIPPLHF. Full variable domain (rest looked up from reference TRBV19 and TRBJ1-6): DGGITQSPKYLFRKEGQNVTLSCEQNLNHDAMYWYRQDPGQGLRLIYYSQIVNDFQKGDIAEGYSVSREKKESFPLTVTSAQKNPTAFYLCASSIATGVIPPLHFGNGTRLTVT.

This chain uses TRBV28 with TRBJ1-6; D uncertain. CDR1 and CDR2 from the germline V gene are MDHEN and SYDVKM. V gave up 5 bases and J gave up 9 bases, with 17 bases separating them. The CDR3 runs 15 residues. CDR3 sequence reads: CASSESGFEASPLHF. CDR3 in DNA: TGTGCCAGCAGTGAGAGTGGGTTTGAAGCTTCACCCCTCCACTTT. Using reference TRBV28 and TRBJ1-6 for the parts outside the CDR3, the full variable domain is DVKVTQSSRYLVKRTGEKVFLECVQDMDHENMFWYRQDPGLGLRLIYFSYDVKMKEKGDIPEGYSVSREKKERFSLILESASTNQTSMYLCASSESGFEASPLHFGNGTRLTVT.

The chain couples TRBV11-2 to TRBJ1-5, with D perhaps matching TRBD1 (6 bases). The germline V gene has CDR1 SGHAT and CDR2 FQNNGV. V was cut by 4 bases and J by 7 bases, with 11 bases left in between. The CDR3 extends over 13 amino acids. The CDR3 nucleotides read TGTGCCAGCAGCTGGGGCAGGGGCCAGCCCCAGCATTTT. Translated: CASSWGRGQPQHF.

The chain's CDR3 is CASSLGAGSYGYTF. The CDR3 nucleotides are TGTGCCAGCAGTTTGGGGGCAGGGAGCTATGGCTACACCTTC. The V and J genes are TRBV28 and TRBJ1-2; possible D gene TRBD1, 6 bases. V lost 3 bases and J lost 4, with 12 bases in between. This CDR3 comprises 14 residues. The V gene's germline CDR1 is MDHEN and CDR2 SYDVKM.

The V and J genes are TRBV9 and TRBJ1-1; possibly TRBD1 for D (6 bases). Germline V CDR1 and CDR2: SGDLS, YYNGEE. The CDR3 runs 14 residues. Trimming pared 4 bases from V and 1 base from J, leaving 11 bases between. The CDR3 DNA is TGTGCCAGCAGCATGACAGGAGGGAACACTGAAGCTTTCTTT. Its translation is CASSMTGGNTEAFF.

The rearrangement uses TRBV10-3 and TRBJ1-5; D gene unclear. Trimming pared 5 bases from V and 1 base from J, leaving 9 bases between. The CDR3 extends over 14 amino acids. Germline lookup yields CDR1 ENHRY and CDR2 SYGVKD. CDR3 sequence reads: CAISPSESNQPQHF. In DNA, the CDR3 is TGTGCCATCAGTCCGTCAGAGAGCAATCAGCCCCAGCATTTT.

The J gene is TRBJ1-3, the V gene TRBV5-6; no firm D call. CDR3 size: 15 residues. Germline CDR1 SGHDT, CDR2 YYEEEE. V lost 0 bases and J lost 4, with 11 bases in between. The chain's CDR3 is CASSLGPWAGNTIYF. In DNA, the CDR3 is TGTGCCAGCAGCTTGGGCCCCTGGGCGGGAAACACCATATATTTT. The full variable domain, in which reference TRBV5-6 and TRBJ1-3 provide the parts outside the CDR3, is DAGVTQSPTHLIKTRGQQVTLRCSPKSGHDTVSWYQQALGQGPQFIFQYYEEEERQRGNFPDRFSGHQFPNYSSELNVNALLLGDSALYLCASSLGPWAGNTIYFGEGSWLTVV.

The rearrangement links TRBV5-8 to TRBJ2-1; D is uncertain. V dropped 2 bases and J dropped 0 bases, with 9 bases sitting between them. From germline, CDR1 is SGHTS and CDR2 YDEGEE. This CDR3 is built from 15 residues. The CDR3 protein is CASSFGQSSYNEQFF. CDR3 coding DNA: TGTGCCAGCAGCTTCGGGCAGAGCTCCTACAATGAGCAGTTCTTC.

The chain couples TRBV6-1 to TRBJ2-7; maybe TRBD2 (5 bases). The CDR3 extends over 15 amino acids. V was clipped by 4 bases and J by 1 base, with 14 bases between them. The V gene's germline CDR1 is MNHNS and CDR2 SASEGT. CDR3 bases: TGTGCCAGCAGTGGGTCCGGGATCATTTCCTACGAGCAGTACTTC. It translates to CASSGSGIISYEQYF.

The chain links TRBV7-3 to TRBJ1-1; 7 bases match TRBD1. The CDR3 runs to 13 residues. Germline CDR1 reads SGHTA; CDR2 reads FQGTGA. With V trimmed by 5 bases and J by 3 bases, 3 bases remained unmatched. CDR3 in amino acids: CASSQQGYTEAFF. In nucleotides, the CDR3 is TGTGCCAGCAGCCAACAGGGGTACACTGAAGCTTTCTTT. The variable domain in full, completed from reference TRBV7-3 and TRBJ1-1, reads GAGVSQTPSNKVTEKGKYVELRCDPISGHTALYWYRQSLGQGPEFLIYFQGTGAADDSGLPNDRFFAVRPEGSVSTLKIQRTERGDSAVYLCASSQQGYTEAFFGQGTRLTVV.

V gene TRBV6-1 combines with J gene TRBJ2-7; TRBD1 matches at 10 bases. Trimming cost V 4 bases and J 5 bases; bases outside gene matches: 11. The CDR3 is 16 amino acids. CDR1 MNHNS and CDR2 SASEGT come from the germline V gene. CDR3 loop: CASSATGTGVRDEQYF. The CDR3 DNA reads as TGTGCCAGCAGTGCAACCGGGACAGGGGTTCGGGACGAGCAGTACTTC.

The V call is TRBV5-1, the J call TRBJ1-4; the D gene is possibly TRBD1 (5 bases). The CDR3 is 14 amino acids. Germline CDR1 reads SGHRS; CDR2 reads YFSETQ. V gave up 2 bases and J gave up 7 bases, with 12 bases separating them. CDR3 residues: CASSLGQRSEKLFF. In DNA, the CDR3 is TGCGCCAGCAGCTTAGGACAACGCTCTGAAAAACTGTTTTTT.

This chain connects TRBV18 to TRBJ2-1; the match to TRBD2 covers 8 bases. The length of the CDR3 is 15 residues. The V gene's germline CDR1 is KGHSH and CDR2 LQKENI. The trim removed 1 base at V and 3 bases at J, leaving 2 bases unmatched. CDR3 sequence: CASSPLAGNYNEQFF. The CDR3 nucleotides are TGTGCCAGCTCACCACTAGCGGGGAACTACAATGAGCAGTTCTTC.

The V gene is TRBV5-1, the J gene TRBJ1-1; D is perhaps TRBD1 (6 bases). The CDR3 length is 14 residues. The V gene lost 4 bases and the J gene lost 4 bases, with 14 bases spanning the gap. The germline V gene encodes CDR1 SGHRS and CDR2 YFSETQ. CDR3 bases: TGCGCCAGCAGCCCGGGGGCTCAGAGCACTGAAGCTTTCTTT. Its translation: CASSPGAQSTEAFF.

V and J are TRBV19 and TRBJ1-2, with 7 bases lining up with TRBD1. V trimming: 5 bases; J trimming: 4 bases; junction bases outside the gene matches: 7. CDR3 length: 14 amino acids. Germline V lookup: CDR1 LNHDA, CDR2 SQIVND (reference sequence). DNA of the CDR3: TGTGCCAGTAGTCGGGACAGAACCTCCTATGGCTACACCTTC. Its protein product is CASSRDRTSYGYTF.

The chain carries TRBV5-1 and TRBJ1-2; 8 bases are a match to TRBD1. Germline assignment: CDR1 SGHRS and CDR2 YFSETQ. This CDR3 has 18 residues. With V trimmed by 1 base and J by 7 bases, 18 bases remained unmatched. CDR3 region: CASSLRAGTGEADGGYTF. CDR3 sequence (DNA): TGCGCCAGCAGCTTGCGTGCCGGGACAGGCGAAGCCGATGGTGGCTACACCTTC.

This clone appeared a few times. The chain combines TRBV29-1 with TRBJ1-2; D unclear. CDR1 is SQVTM and CDR2 is ANQGSEA in the germline V gene. The CDR3 covers 12 residues. V lost 4 bases and J lost 7, with 13 bases in between. CDR3 bases: TGCAGCGTTGTCGAAGCCTACTCTGGCTACACCTTC. Translation: CSVVEAYSGYTF.

The chain joins TRBV5-6 to TRBJ1-2; 11 bases fit TRBD1. V trimming: 0 bases; J trimming: 8 bases; junction bases outside the gene matches: 0. The CDR3 contains 13 residues. CDR1 and CDR2 from the germline V gene are SGHDT and YYEEEE. The CDR3 nucleotides read TGTGCCAGCAGCTTGGGGACAGGGGGCGGCTACACCTTC. As protein: CASSLGTGGGYTF.

The rearrangement links TRBV6-1 to TRBJ1-1; no clear D. This CDR3 region has 14 residues. Germline V CDR1 and CDR2: MNHNS, SASEGT. Deletions cut 2 bases from V and 9 bases from J, with 16 bases between. The CDR3 here is CASSERARLGQAFF. CDR3 nucleotides: TGTGCCAGCAGTGAAAGAGCTCGTTTAGGCCAAGCTTTCTTT.

J is TRBJ2-7 and V is TRBV28; 9 positions agree with TRBD1. After removal of 5 bases from V and 5 bases from J, the junction contained 13 bases not matched to a gene. From germline, CDR1 is MDHEN and CDR2 SYDVKM. This CDR3 region has 16 residues. The CDR3 reads CASSLPEGQGSHEQYF. The DNA of the CDR3 is TGTGCCAGCAGTCTACCAGAGGGACAGGGTTCCCACGAGCAGTACTTC.

The chain uses TRBV30 and TRBJ2-3; a possible D gene is TRBD2 (6 bases). The germline V gene has CDR1 GTSNPN and CDR2 SVGIG (reference sequence). The V end was cut by 4 bases, the J end by 3 bases, with 17 bases between. The CDR3 contains 15 residues. CDR3 loop: CAWTRGDSQTDTQYF. CDR3 DNA: TGTGCCTGGACCCGAGGGGACTCTCAAACAGATACGCAGTATTTT.

In its sample, this clone was seen once. V usage is TRBV28 and J usage is TRBJ2-1; perhaps D is TRBD1 or TRBD2 (5 bases each). Trimming shortened V by 1 base and J by 15 bases, and 16 bases separated the two germline ends. The CDR3 sequence is 13 residues long. Germline CDR1 is MDHEN and CDR2 is SYDVKM. The CDR3 DNA reads as TGTGCCAGCAGTTTATCATCCCCCGGGACGCGGTTCTTC. Residues: CASSLSSPGTRFF.